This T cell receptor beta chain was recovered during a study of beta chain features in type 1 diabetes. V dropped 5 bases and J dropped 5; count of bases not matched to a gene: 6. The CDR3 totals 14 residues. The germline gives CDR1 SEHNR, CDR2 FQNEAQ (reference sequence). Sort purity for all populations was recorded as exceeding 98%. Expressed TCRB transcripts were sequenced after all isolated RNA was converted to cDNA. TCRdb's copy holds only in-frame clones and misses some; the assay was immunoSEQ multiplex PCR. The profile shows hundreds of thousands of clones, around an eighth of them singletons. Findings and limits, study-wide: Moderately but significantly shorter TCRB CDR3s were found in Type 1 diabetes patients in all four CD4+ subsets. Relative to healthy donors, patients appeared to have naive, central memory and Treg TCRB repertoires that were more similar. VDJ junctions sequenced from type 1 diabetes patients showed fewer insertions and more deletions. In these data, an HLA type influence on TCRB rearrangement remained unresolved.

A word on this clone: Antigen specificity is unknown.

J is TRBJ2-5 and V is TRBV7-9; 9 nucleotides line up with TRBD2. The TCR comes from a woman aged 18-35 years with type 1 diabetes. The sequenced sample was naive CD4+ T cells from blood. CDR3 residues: CASSELSGGETQYF. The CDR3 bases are TGTGCCAGCAGCGAGCTTAGCGGGGGTGAGACCCAGTACTTC.